This T cell receptor (beta chain) was captured in a study of lymphopenia after photon versus proton radiotherapy. Study-level findings and limits: After lymphocyte nadir, photon-treated repertoires showed oligoclonal expansion, especially CD8+ Temra. Photon-treated patients lost naive T cells and TCR diversity; proton-treated stayed stable.

Points on this clone: The antigen is undetermined.

TCRdb's table, derived via immunoSEQ multiplex PCR, lists solely in-frame clones and lacks some. The sample carries around 26,000 clones, 90% recorded once. CDR3 length: 15 residues. V dropped 6 bases and J dropped 0 bases, with 15 bases sitting between them. Germline loops: CDR1 SGHTA, CDR2 FQGNSA. The TCR comes from a woman aged 45-59 years with cholangiocarcinoma. The sample was peripheral blood, taken from a patient treated with photon-based radiotherapy. The chain carries TRBV7-2 and TRBJ2-7; D may be TRBD2 (6 bases). CDR3 protein: CASRPGTLSSYEQYF. The CDR3 bases are TGTGCCAGCAGACCCGGGACTTTGAGCTCCTACGAGCAGTACTTC.